What follows describes a single T cell receptor beta chain. Its antigen is not known. The record originates from a study of siplizumab effects on memory and regulatory T cells. Generated by immunoSEQ multiplex PCR, the TCRdb table keeps only in-frame clones and is missing some. The sample carries about 69,000 clones, approximately 88% recorded once. Findings and limits, study-wide: The average Treg-derived proportion among mappable alloreactive CD4+ clones was 55% to 75% with siplizumab versus 25% to 30% in controls. Unstimulated subset assignment was obtained for only a minor fraction of alloreactive clones.

CDR1 and CDR2 from the germline V gene are SGHVS and FQNEAQ. The CDR3 is made up of 14 amino acids. Trimming removed 3 bases from V and 5 bases from J, with 10 bases in between. Sequenced material: Tregs sorted from blood. The clonotype was recovered from a human donor in good health. The J gene is TRBJ2-2, the V gene TRBV7-8; tentative D call: TRBD2 (5 bases). The CDR3 DNA sequence: TGTGCCAGCAGCTTTTCGTCGGGAACCGGGGAGCTGTTTTTT. It translates to CASSFSSGTGELFF.